This TCR beta chain appears in the sequencing data of a study of Ad26.COV2.S vaccination and SARS-CoV-2 variants. Study summary: Ad26.COV2.S was injected intramuscularly once or twice, 56 days apart. Study results and limitations: Vaccinated and placebo-treated recipients had similar non-spike TCR breadth.

V was pared by 6 bases and J by 5 bases, with 6 bases of the junction left unmatched. Germline CDR1 reads MDHEN; CDR2 reads SYDVKM. This CDR3 spans 14 amino acids. As to this clone: The antigen is unknown.

Treatment reported: around 19 received Ad26.COV2.S at low or high dose, single or two shots; 5 received placebo; per-sample allocation not given. Sample collection was performed on day 63 after the first vaccine or placebo injection. An adult donor aged 18-55 years was enrolled in Boston. Profiling relied on immunoSEQ multiplex PCR, and the TCRdb table lists in-frame clones only, not all of them. This repertoire shows roughly 380,000 clones, roughly 90% found once; its top ten account for roughly 4%. The J gene is TRBJ2-7, the V gene TRBV28; 11 nucleotides agree with TRBD1. Specimen: peripheral blood, collected in a trial of Ad26.COV2.S vaccine versus placebo. This clonotype originated in a person aged 18-65 years who received the Ad26.COV2.S COVID-19 vaccine or a placebo. The CDR3 sequence is CASRGTGGTHEQYF. DNA of the CDR3: TGTGCCAGCAGAGGGACAGGGGGTACCCACGAGCAGTACTTC.